One sample yielded the 27 T cell receptor beta chains listed below, sequenced in a study of cytomegalovirus exposure and HLA in healthy donors. Primers for the PCR totalled 60 Vbeta and 13 Jbeta. This table comes from immunoSEQ multiplex PCR, and its TCRdb copy is limited to in-frame clones, with some not included. The sample contains approximately 190,000 clones, 84% of which appear only once. Material: PBMCs. These receptors originate from a woman in her forties or fifties in good health and CMV-seropositive.

Worth noting for this clone: This sample includes further DNA sequences coding for the same CDR3. This chain joins TRBV9 and TRBJ2-3, with D perhaps TRBD2 (6 bases). CDR3 length: 14 residues. CDR1 is SGDLS, CDR2 YYNGEE, per germline. Trimming removed 1 base at V and 3 bases at J, with 9 bases between. The CDR3 coding sequence is TGTGCCAGCAGCGTATCCAGCGGGACAGATACGCAGTATTTT. Residues: CASSVSSGTDTQYF.

This clone was observed a single time. The rearrangement joins TRBV25-1 to TRBJ2-1, with 8 bases matching TRBD1. There are 18 residues in the CDR3. V was pared by 4 bases and J by 8 bases, with 19 bases of the junction left unmatched. Germline V gives CDR1 MGHDK, CDR2 SYGVNS. The CDR3 protein is CASSAADRVVGGMYEQFF. CDR3 DNA: TGTGCCAGCAGTGCAGCGGACAGGGTTGTGGGGGGTATGTATGAGCAGTTCTTC.

The gene calls are TRBV5-1 and TRBJ2-4; D is unresolved. The CDR3 has 14 amino acids. V was pared by 0 bases and J by 5 bases, with 9 bases between. Germline loops: CDR1 SGHRS, CDR2 YFSETQ. DNA of the CDR3: TGCGCCAGCAGCTTGGACAGTCCAGAAAACATTCAGTACTTC. Its protein is CASSLDSPENIQYF.

V gene TRBV5-6 combines with J gene TRBJ1-5; TRBD1 is a possible D gene (5 bases). This CDR3 region has 14 residues. Per the germline V gene, CDR1 is SGHDT and CDR2 is YYEEEE. Trimming took off 1 base at V and 9 bases at J, with 14 bases between the two ends. DNA of the CDR3: TGTGCCAGCAGCTTGAGGGCAGGGCGTGTGCCCCAGCATTTT. Translation gives CASSLRAGRVPQHF.

J is TRBJ2-1 and V is TRBV18; 7 positions agree with TRBD1. The germline CDR1 and CDR2 sequences are KGHSH and LQKENI. The V and J ends lost 6 bases and 6 bases, in that order; junction bases with no gene match: 8. The CDR3 covers 14 residues. For the CDR3, the DNA is TGTGCCAGCTCGCACGATACAGGGGCCAATGAGCAGTTCTTC. It yields the protein CASSHDTGANEQFF.

This clone was recorded only once. This rearrangement joins TRBV7-2 to TRBJ1-3; 9 nucleotides match TRBD1. Losses at the gene ends were 3 bases for V and 0 bases for J; bases not matched to a gene: 6. The CDR3 consists of 17 residues. The germline CDR1 and CDR2 sequences are SGHTA and FQGNSA. The CDR3 DNA is TGTGCCAGCAGCTTTTGGGACAGGGCATCCTCTGGAAACACCATATATTTT. This translates into CASSFWDRASSGNTIYF.

This clone was observed once. The J gene is TRBJ1-5, the V gene TRBV5-4, with D unclear. V lost 0 bases to trimming and J lost 7 bases, with 11 bases between them. The CDR3 runs to 14 residues. Germline V gene sequence: CDR1 SGHNT, CDR2 YYREEE (reference sequence). In DNA, the CDR3 is TGTGCCAGCAGCTTGGGCGGAGGGAGCCAGCCCCAGCATTTT. This gives the protein CASSLGGGSQPQHF.

Remarks on this clone: Compared with germline, one end of the junction differs, possibly owing to a read error. The chain recombines TRBV6-5 with TRBJ2-7; D call uncertain. Germline V lookup: CDR1 MNHEY, CDR2 SVGAGI. CDR3 size: 9 residues. The CDR3 DNA reads as TGCCCCAGTGGCCACGAGCAGTACTTC. Protein sequence: CPSGHEQYF.

The chain recombines TRBV20-1 with TRBJ2-5; D unresolved. Germline loops: CDR1 DFQATT, CDR2 SNEGSKA (reference sequence). CDR3 length equals 11 residues. Trimming removed 3 bases at V and 7 bases at J, with 9 bases between. The chain's CDR3 is CSARFGATQYF. The CDR3 coding sequence is TGCAGTGCTAGGTTCGGAGCGACCCAGTACTTC.

The chain recombines TRBV15 with TRBJ1-5, with D uncertain. Trimming cost V 3 bases and J 5 bases, with 5 bases left between them. The CDR3 sequence is 12 residues long. The germline gives CDR1 LNHNV, CDR2 YYDKDF (reference sequence). The DNA for the CDR3 is TGTGCCACCAGCAGCACTCATCAGCCCCAGCATTTT. Its protein product is CATSSTHQPQHF.

J is TRBJ1-1 and V is TRBV28, with D unclear. Germline CDR1 is MDHEN and CDR2 is SYDVKM. Trimming cost V 2 bases and J 11 bases, with 15 bases left between them. The CDR3 is 13 residues long. The CDR3 spells CASSLPLISSAFF. The DNA for the CDR3 is TGTGCCAGCAGTTTACCTCTGATCAGTTCTGCTTTCTTT. The complete variable domain, with remaining parts taken from reference TRBV28 and TRBJ1-1, reads DVKVTQSSRYLVKRTGEKVFLECVQDMDHENMFWYRQDPGLGLRLIYFSYDVKMKEKGDIPEGYSVSREKKERFSLILESASTNQTSMYLCASSLPLISSAFFGQGTRLTVV.

The gene calls are TRBV30 and TRBJ1-4, with TRBD1 as a possible D gene (5 bases). CDR3 length: 13 residues. The germline gives CDR1 GTSNPN, CDR2 SVGIG (reference sequence). Trimming cost V 8 bases and J 6 bases, with 16 bases left between them. CDR3 residues: CAGLGGVDEKLFF. For the CDR3, the DNA is TGTGCCGGCCTTGGAGGGGTTGATGAAAAACTGTTTTTT.

This clone was counted only a few times. The gene calls are TRBV7-9 and TRBJ2-7, with D tentatively TRBD2 (6 bases). The CDR3 runs 13 residues. Germline V lookup: CDR1 SEHNR, CDR2 FQNEAQ (reference sequence). Trimming pared 4 bases from V and 7 bases from J, leaving 14 bases between. CDR3 region: CASSYAGGWEQYF. The CDR3 DNA sequence: TGTGCCAGCAGCTACGCTGGAGGGTGGGAGCAGTACTTC.

The V and J genes are TRBV27 and TRBJ1-6; D is undetermined. This CDR3 has 12 residues. V was shortened by 4 bases and J by 6 bases, with 4 bases between the two germline ends. Germline values: CDR1 MNHEY, CDR2 SMNVEV (reference sequence). The CDR3 region is CASSYGNSPLHF. The CDR3 DNA reads TGTGCCAGCAGTTACGGTAATTCACCCCTCCACTTT.

This chain joins TRBV6-5 and TRBJ2-7; a weak D match, TRBD1 (7 bases). Germline loops: CDR1 MNHEY, CDR2 SVGAGI. The CDR3 contains 14 residues. V dropped 7 bases and J dropped 4 bases, with 17 bases sitting between them. The CDR3 here is CASTLQGRRYEQYF. Here the CDR3 DNA reads TGTGCCAGCACCTTACAGGGGAGGAGGTACGAGCAGTACTTC.

The chain's CDR3 is CASSLQAGEVGDTQYF. DNA for the CDR3: TGCGCCAGCAGCCTTCAAGCGGGGGAGGTAGGGGATACGCAGTATTTT. The V call is TRBV5-1, the J call TRBJ2-3; 8 bases line up with TRBD2. The V segment lost 4 bases and the J segment 6 bases; nucleotides outside the gene matches: 13. Germline V CDR1 and CDR2: SGHRS, YFSETQ. The CDR3 has 16 residues.

This clone has just a few counts. V usage is TRBV2 and J usage is TRBJ2-1; 7 bases fit TRBD2. From germline, CDR1 is SNHLY and CDR2 FYNNEI. Trimming took 6 bases from V and 4 from J; bases not matched to a gene: 0. CDR3 length: 12 amino acids. CDR3 coding DNA: TGTGCCAGCAGCGGGGGGTACAATGAGCAGTTCTTC. It translates to CASSGGYNEQFF.

The chain recombines TRBV4-1 with TRBJ1-3; perhaps TRBD1 as D (5 bases). The CDR3 totals 14 residues. Germline CDR1 and CDR2: MGHRA and YSYEKL. Trimming left V 1 base short and J 2 bases short, with 6 bases between. CDR3 in DNA: TGCGCCAGCAGCCAAGCAGGGACTGGAAACACCATATATTTT. It codes for CASSQAGTGNTIYF.

The chain links TRBV4-3 to TRBJ2-7, with TRBD1 as a possible D gene (5 bases). Trimming took 0 bases from V and 2 from J, leaving 11 bases between them. The CDR3 runs to 15 residues. Germline V lookup: CDR1 LGHNA, CDR2 YSLEER. The CDR3 DNA sequence: TGCGCCAGCAGCCAAGAGGTACAGGATACCTACGAGCAGTACTTC. Its protein product is CASSQEVQDTYEQYF.

The gene calls are TRBV9 and TRBJ2-1; 7 bases map to TRBD1. Germline V gene sequence: CDR1 SGDLS, CDR2 YYNGEE. The J segment lost 3 bases and the V segment lost 4 bases, leaving 7 bases of the junction unmatched. CDR3 length: 15 residues. The chain's CDR3 is CASSPGSGGYNEQFF. The DNA for the CDR3 is TGTGCCAGCAGCCCCGGCTCAGGGGGCTACAATGAGCAGTTCTTC.

The chain joins TRBV5-6 to TRBJ1-5, with TRBD1 matching over 8 bases. The CDR3 spans 15 residues. Germline CDR1 and CDR2: SGHDT and YYEEEE. V was pared by 2 bases and J by 6 bases, with 7 bases of the junction left unmatched. The CDR3 nucleotides read TGTGCCAGCAGCTTCGCAGGGGGCGGATTTCAGCCCCAGCATTTT. It specifies CASSFAGGGFQPQHF.

This chain connects TRBV14 to TRBJ2-5; 8 bases map to TRBD1. The J call may be wrong; the DNA end is better matched by TRBJ2-7. The CDR3 runs 15 residues. CDR1 SGHDN and CDR2 FVKESK come from the germline V gene. The CDR3 reads CASSRDRGKAYEQYF. DNA for the CDR3: TGTGCCAGCAGCCGCGACAGGGGTAAGGCCTACGAGCAGTACTTC.

This chain links TRBV9 with TRBJ1-5; tentatively, D is TRBD1 (5 bases). From germline, CDR1 is SGDLS and CDR2 YYNGEE. CDR3 size: 15 residues. V was pared by 4 bases and J by 5 bases, with 16 bases between. CDR3 nucleotide sequence: TGTGCCAGCAGCCCCCTGGGGGGGATCGATCAGCCCCAGCATTTT. It is translated as CASSPLGGIDQPQHF. The variable domain in full, with the rest retrieved from reference TRBV9 and TRBJ1-5, is DSGVTQTPKHLITATGQRVTLRCSPRSGDLSVYWYQQSLDQGLQFLIQYYNGEERAKGNILERFSAQQFPDLHSELNLSSLELGDSALYFCASSPLGGIDQPQHFGDGTRLSIL.

The chain uses TRBV7-3 and TRBJ2-1; tentative D call: TRBD2 (5 bases). Germline CDR1 is SGHTA and CDR2 is FQGTGA. V shed 1 base and J shed 1 base, with 11 bases lying between them. The CDR3 is made up of 16 amino acids. CDR3 sequence: CASSLIASWSYNEQFF. The CDR3 DNA follows: TGTGCCAGCAGCTTAATTGCTAGCTGGTCCTACAATGAGCAGTTCTTC.

The gene calls are TRBV27 and TRBJ1-1; tentative D call: TRBD1 (5 bases). The CDR3 extends over 13 amino acids. Germline V gene lookup returns CDR1 MNHEY and CDR2 SMNVEV (reference sequence). The germline V and J ends were trimmed by 4 bases and 1 base, with 7 bases remaining between them. This chain's CDR3 is CASSSDKNTEAFF. The CDR3 bases are TGTGCCAGCAGTTCGGACAAGAACACTGAAGCTTTCTTT.

This clone was detected only a few times. This sequence joins TRBV4-2 and TRBJ2-2; 9 bases agree with TRBD1. Germline trimming cut 2 bases from V and 7 bases from J; bases unmatched to any gene: 2. Per the germline V gene, CDR1 is LGHNA and CDR2 is YNFKEQ. The length of the CDR3 is 14 residues. This CDR3 is CASSQLTGGGELFF. The CDR3 bases are TGTGCCAGCAGCCAACTGACAGGGGGCGGGGAGCTGTTTTTT.

V gene TRBV9 combines with J gene TRBJ1-1; possibly TRBD1 for D (5 bases). V gave up 0 bases and J gave up 1 base, with 10 bases separating them. Per the germline V gene, CDR1 is SGDLS and CDR2 is YYNGEE. The CDR3 spans 15 residues. The CDR3 DNA follows: TGTGCCAGCAGCGTAGAGGGGCGCGGGAACACTGAAGCTTTCTTT. It yields the protein CASSVEGRGNTEAFF.